This T cell receptor (beta chain) was sequenced during a study of T cells after somatic rescue of genetic block. This table comes from immunoSEQ multiplex PCR, and its TCRdb copy is limited to in-frame clones, with some not included. The sample includes some 74,000 clones, approximately 91% of them seen just once. Germline CDR1 is KGHSH and CDR2 is LQKENI. With 4 bases removed from V and 4 bases from J, the gap between germline ends came to 7 bases. The CDR3 has 13 amino acids. The origin of this receptor is a man aged 25 to 40. The sequenced sample was peripheral blood mononuclear cells (PBMCs). The chain couples TRBV18 to TRBJ2-2; D perhaps matches TRBD1 (6 bases). CDR3 amino acids: CASSLDSTGELFF. The CDR3 DNA reads as TGTGCCAGCTCACTGGACAGCACCGGGGAGCTGTTTTTT.